This is a list of T cell receptor beta chains from one sample in a study of blood T cell repertoires in COVID-19. Sequenced by immunoSEQ multiplex PCR; TCRdb stores in-frame clones only, minus some. The sample has tens of thousands of clones; roughly 91% are singletons. Material for sequencing was peripheral blood. Receptor source: a man aged 50-60 years with COVID-19, enrolled during active disease. The CDR3 runs from the conserved cysteine through the conserved F or W. A D gene is named only where the DNA matches it firmly. Part of the rows lack a size; the others show once, few, many or a class for expanded clones.

.	TRBV14	TRBD1	TRBJ2-2	CASSQTRQGSNTGELFF	TGTGCCAGCAGCCAGACCCGACAGGGGTCGAACACCGGGGAGCTGTTTTTT
.	TRBV12-3/TRBV12-4	.	TRBJ1-3	CASTMDIGNTIYF	TGTGCCAGCACTATGGACATTGGAAACACCATATATTTT
.	TRBV7-2	TRBD1	TRBJ2-2	CASSLRPGDRGRTGELFF	TGTGCCAGCAGCCTACGCCCAGGAGACAGGGGAAGGACCGGGGAGCTGTTTTTT
.	TRBV29-1	.	TRBJ2-2	CSTLIGGQTGELFF	TGCAGCACGTTGATAGGGGGACAAACCGGGGAGCTGTTTTTT
few	TRBV10-3	TRBD2	TRBJ2-7	CAVRTSGDYEQYF	TGTGCCGTAAGGACTAGCGGAGATTACGAGCAGTACTTC
.	TRBV27	.	TRBJ1-2	CASSLWAGEYGYTF	TGTGCCAGCAGTTTATGGGCAGGGGAATATGGCTACACCTTC
.	TRBV7-3	TRBD1	TRBJ2-3	CASSPDRGKTDTQYF	TGTGCCAGCAGCCCGGACAGGGGTAAAACAGATACGCAGTATTTT
once	TRBV6-5	TRBD1	TRBJ1-2	CASTGTGGGYGYTF	TGTGCCAGCACCGGGACAGGGGGAGGGTATGGCTACACCTTC
.	TRBV5-1	TRBD2	TRBJ2-2	CASSPGLAGTGELFF	TGCGCCAGCAGCCCAGGACTAGCGGGAACCGGGGAGCTGTTTTTT
.	TRBV5-1	.	TRBJ2-5	CASSLHQETQYF	TGCGCCAGCAGCCTCCACCAAGAGACCCAGTACTTC
.	TRBV7-9	.	TRBJ1-1	CASSFTPMITEAFF	TGTGCCAGCAGCTTCACACCGATGATCACTGAAGCTTTCTTT
once	TRBV5-1	TRBD2	TRBJ2-1	CASSQPGLVGNEQFF	TGCGCCAGCAGCCAACCGGGACTAGTTGGCAATGAGCAGTTCTTC
.	TRBV6-5	TRBD1	TRBJ2-7	CASSYSTNRGEQYF	TGTGCCAGCAGTTACTCGACCAACAGGGGCGAGCAGTACTTC
once	TRBV11-3	.	TRBJ1-3	CASSPGQGSAGNTIYF	TGTGCCAGCAGCCCAGGGCAGGGCTCAGCTGGAAACACCATATATTTT
.	TRBV2	.	TRBJ2-5	CASSEDSRQETQYF	TGTGCCAGCAGCGAGGACAGCCGCCAAGAGACCCAGTACTTC
.	TRBV19	.	TRBJ2-5	CASSMRRLEETQYF	TGTGCCAGTAGTATGAGGAGGCTTGAAGAGACCCAGTACTTC
once	TRBV30	.	TRBJ1-4	CAWTGAENEKLFF	TGTGCCTGGACAGGGGCAGAAAATGAAAAACTGTTTTTT
.	TRBV5-1	TRBD1	TRBJ1-2	CASSAGQIAGGGYTF	TGCGCCAGCAGCGCGGGACAGATCGCGGGTGGTGGCTACACCTTC
.	TRBV2	TRBD2	TRBJ2-3	CASSGTSSTDTQYF	TGTGCCAGCAGTGGGACTAGCAGCACAGATACGCAGTATTTT
.	TRBV7-2	TRBD2	TRBJ2-7	CASSGDYPSYEQYF	TGTGCCAGCAGCGGGGACTACCCCTCCTACGAGCAGTACTTC
.	TRBV7-6	TRBD2	TRBJ2-7	CASSLGTSGAPSYEQYF	TGTGCCAGCAGCTTAGGAACTAGCGGGGCCCCCTCCTACGAGCAGTACTTC
.	TRBV5-1	.	TRBJ1-4	CASSLVGLATNEKLFF	TGCGCCAGCAGCTTGGTGGGACTCGCAACTAATGAAAAACTGTTTTTT